Below are 24 T cell receptor beta chains sequenced from a single sample in a study of patients and donors after allogeneic stem cell transplantation (dated by TCRdb to the early 2020s). Libraries were built with RT-PCR. Sequencer: NextSeq 550. TCRdb reprocessing: public reads trimmed at Q25 with fastp, clones called with MiXCR, in-frame beta chains kept. Identical CDR3 protein sequences are pooled into one entry, listed with their most common genes and DNA. For this sample the table gives roughly 140,000 distinct CDR3 sequences, of which about 40% were detected only once. Together, the top ten hold roughly 52% of the sample. Sequencing was performed on blood, either unsorted or a sorted T cell fraction (not recorded which). These receptors came from a human donor who was either an allogeneic HSCT recipient or a stem cell or donor lymphocyte infusion donor (not recorded which). It is not recorded whose cells these are; they may come from a transplant donor.

The V gene is TRBV5-1, the J gene TRBJ2-3; D tentatively fits TRBD1 or TRBD2 (5 bases each). Trimming shortened V by 2 bases and J by 3 bases, and 13 bases separated the two germline ends. The germline V gene has CDR1 SGHRS and CDR2 YFSETQ. CDR3 length: 15 amino acids. The CDR3, as DNA: TGCGCCAGCAGCTTCGAGGGGCTCGAGACAGATACGCAGTATTTT. It codes for CASSFEGLETDTQYF. Variable domain in full (rest from reference TRBV5-1 and TRBJ2-3): KAGVTQTPRYLIKTRGQQVTLSCSPISGHRSVSWYQQTPGQGLQFLFEYFSETQRNKGNFPGRFSGRQFSNSRSEMNVSTLELGDSALYLCASSFEGLETDTQYFGPGTRLTVL.

Here the CDR3 reads CSVRGQVNSPLHF. CDR3 bases: TGCAGTGTCAGGGGACAGGTTAATTCACCCCTCCACTTT. This chain links TRBV20-1 with TRBJ1-6, with 8 bases identical to TRBD1. The CDR3 sequence is 13 residues long. Trimming took 7 bases from V and 6 from J; bases not matched to a gene: 5. The germline V gene has CDR1 DFQATT and CDR2 SNEGSKA (reference sequence).

This sequence joins TRBV6-2 or TRBV6-3 and TRBJ1-6; 7 bases map to TRBD1. Germline CDR1 reads MNHEY; CDR2 reads SVGEGT. The CDR3 is 17 residues long. With 5 bases clipped from V and 0 bases from J, the junction kept 7 bases outside the gene matches. CDR3 loop: CASSRAGQSSYNSPLHF. CDR3 nucleotides: TGTGCCAGCAGTCGAGCGGGACAGAGCTCCTATAATTCACCCCTCCACTTT.

The chain carries TRBV7-3 and TRBJ1-2; maybe TRBD1 (5 bases). V was cut by 8 bases and J by 7 bases, with 14 bases left in between. CDR1 and CDR2 (germline): SGHTA, FQGTGA. CDR3 length: 12 amino acids. In DNA form, the CDR3 reads TGTGCCAGCGGTACGGGGCACGGTGGCTACACCTTC. It yields the protein CASGTGHGGYTF.

The V call is TRBV4-3, the J call TRBJ1-3; perhaps TRBD1 as D (5 bases). Looked up from germline, CDR1 is LGHNA and CDR2 is YSLEER. Trimming stripped 0 bases from V and 0 bases from J, with 9 bases between. This CDR3 has 16 residues. DNA of the CDR3: TGCGCCAGCAGCCAAGAGGGGCGGTACTCTGGAAACACCATATATTTT. It specifies CASSQEGRYSGNTIYF.

In this sample, this clonotype turned up a few times. The chain links TRBV6-2 or TRBV6-3 to TRBJ1-1, with 7 bases identical to TRBD1. Per the germline V gene, CDR1 is MNHEY and CDR2 is SVGEGT. CDR3 length equals 14 residues. The ends lost 5 bases at V and 0 bases at J; junction bases unmatched: 3. CDR3 region: CASSDRALNTEAFF. The DNA for the CDR3 is TGTGCCAGCAGTGACAGGGCCTTGAACACTGAAGCTTTCTTT.

This clonotype was seen a few times. The J gene is TRBJ1-5, the V gene TRBV10-3; a weak D match, TRBD1 (5 bases). Germline assignment: CDR1 ENHRY and CDR2 SYGVKD. Trimming took 10 bases from V and 2 from J, leaving 12 bases between them. The CDR3 is 13 amino acids. Here the CDR3 reads CATRGAGNQPQHF. The CDR3 DNA is TGTGCCACGAGGGGCGCCGGCAATCAGCCCCAGCATTTT.

The chain recombines TRBV6-5 with TRBJ1-6; 8 bases align to TRBD1. The junction had 10 bases not matched to a gene; V was cut back by 5 bases and J by 7 bases. Germline V gene lookup returns CDR1 MNHEY and CDR2 SVGAGI. This CDR3 spans 16 amino acids. CDR3 bases: TGTGCCAGCAGTCCCTGGACAGGGAGGAAAAATTCACCCCTCCACTTT. Encoded protein: CASSPWTGRKNSPLHF.

The chain employs TRBV12-3 or TRBV12-4 and TRBJ1-2; D is ambiguous. The CDR3 contains 14 residues. Trimming left V 5 bases short and J 2 bases short, with 12 bases between. CDR3 nucleotide sequence: TGTGCCAGCAGTCCGTCCGCCAGGAACTATGGCTACACCTTC. It yields the protein CASSPSARNYGYTF.

This chain joins TRBV7-9 and TRBJ1-2, with 8 bases that match TRBD1. V gave up 0 bases and J gave up 2 bases; unmatched junction bases: 2. The germline gives CDR1 SEHNR, CDR2 FQNEAQ (reference sequence). CDR3 size: 15 residues. The DNA of the CDR3 is TGTGCCAGCAGCTTAGCGAGGGACAGGAACTATGGCTACACCTTC. The encoded protein is CASSLARDRNYGYTF.

A word on this clonotype: One junction end disagrees with the germline gene, perhaps due to a read error. The chain links TRBV7-9 to TRBJ2-5; 8 bases match TRBD2. The CDR3 is made up of 15 amino acids. Germline V CDR1 and CDR2: SEHNR, FQNEAQ (reference sequence). CDR3 nucleotides: TGTGCCAGCAGCTTAGCAGCGGGGGTAGGAGAGACCCAGTACTTT. The encoded protein is CASSLAAGVGETQYF.

CDR3 bases: TGTGCCAGCAGTTTGGGGACAGGGCTCTCTGGAAACACCATATATTTT. It is translated as CASSLGTGLSGNTIYF. The genes are TRBV28 and TRBJ1-3, with 9 nucleotides matching TRBD1. There are 16 residues in the CDR3. Germline-derived CDR1 and CDR2 are MDHEN and SYDVKM. J gave up 0 bases and V 3 bases, and 3 bases lay outside the gene matches.

This clonotype was seen more than once but under ten times. The chain combines TRBV12-3 or TRBV12-4 with TRBJ1-5, with no clear D. Trimming removed 3 bases at V and 4 bases at J, with 13 bases between. The CDR3 has 15 residues. The DNA of the CDR3 is TGTGCCAGCAGTTTTACTGCCGGGGTAAATCAGCCCCAGCATTTT. Translation gives CASSFTAGVNQPQHF.

This chain connects TRBV15 to TRBJ2-4; TRBD1 might be the D (6 bases). The CDR3 extends over 15 amino acids. Germline assignment: CDR1 LNHNV and CDR2 YYDKDF (reference sequence). V lost 2 bases to trimming and J lost 8 bases, with 16 bases between them. The CDR3 reads CATSRTDRLEDIQYF. As DNA, the CDR3 is TGTGCCACCAGCAGAACTGACAGGCTCGAGGACATTCAGTACTTC.

The rearrangement joins TRBV12-3 or TRBV12-4 to TRBJ2-2, with D maybe TRBD1 (5 bases). CDR3 length: 11 amino acids. V was trimmed by 6 bases and J by 9 bases, leaving 8 bases between them. In DNA, the CDR3 is TGTGCCAGCAGGGACAACCGGGAGCTGTTTTTT. This sequence encodes CASRDNRELFF.

V gene TRBV6-5 combines with J gene TRBJ2-1; D remains unclear. Trimming removed 6 bases at V and 4 bases at J, with 10 bases between. Germline assignment: CDR1 MNHEY and CDR2 SVGAGI. This CDR3 has 13 residues. The CDR3 is CASRKLGYNEQFF. The CDR3 DNA reads TGTGCCAGCAGAAAACTGGGATACAATGAGCAGTTCTTC.

Many counts were recorded for this clonotype. The chain employs TRBV5-1 and TRBJ1-2; D is possibly TRBD1 (5 bases). Germline V CDR1 and CDR2: SGHRS, YFSETQ. Trimming shortened V by 4 bases and J by 2 bases, and 9 bases separated the two germline ends. CDR3 length: 13 residues. The CDR3 protein is CASSPTANYGYTF. Here the CDR3 DNA reads TGCGCCAGCAGCCCGACAGCAAACTATGGCTACACCTTC.

This clonotype was counted only a few times. J is TRBJ2-3 and V is TRBV7-2, with no clear D. From germline, CDR1 is SGHTA and CDR2 FQGNSA. The length of the CDR3 is 14 residues. The V end was cut by 2 bases, the J end by 4 bases, with 10 bases between. Written as DNA, the CDR3 is TGTGCCAGCAGCTTACTGTTTGCAGCAGATACGCAGTATTTT. It encodes CASSLLFAADTQYF.

V and J are TRBV5-1 and TRBJ1-1; no clear D gene. V gave up 4 bases and J gave up 8 bases, with 15 bases separating them. CDR1 is SGHRS and CDR2 is YFSETQ in the germline V gene. The CDR3 is made up of 13 amino acids. The CDR3 nucleotides are TGCGCCAGCAGCCTCCCTCGGGCCTCCGAAGCTTTCTTT. Translating gives CASSLPRASEAFF.

This sequence joins TRBV11-2 and TRBJ1-1; D remains ambiguous. The CDR3 has 14 amino acids. The germline CDR1 and CDR2 sequences are SGHAT and FQNNGV. With 3 bases removed from V and 1 base from J, the gap between germline ends came to 9 bases. The CDR3 region is CASSFGVTNTEAFF. CDR3 coding DNA: TGTGCCAGCAGCTTCGGGGTTACGAACACTGAAGCTTTCTTT.

This clonotype was seen more than once but under ten times. This chain uses TRBV10-3 with TRBJ2-1; D ambiguous. Germline V lookup: CDR1 ENHRY, CDR2 SYGVKD. V dropped 2 bases and J dropped 5 bases, with 4 bases sitting between them. The CDR3 is made up of 12 amino acids. The CDR3 sequence is CAISEVNNEQFF. As DNA, the CDR3 is TGTGCCATCAGTGAGGTGAACAATGAGCAGTTCTTC.

At least ten counts were recorded for this clonotype. The rearrangement links TRBV5-6 to TRBJ2-7; TRBD1 matches 9 bases. The trim removed 0 bases at V and 3 bases at J, leaving 7 bases unmatched. The CDR3 is 16 residues long. The germline CDR1 and CDR2 sequences are SGHDT and YYEEEE. CDR3 sequence: CASSLGGTGGLYEQYV. DNA for the CDR3: TGTGCCAGCAGCTTGGGAGGAACAGGGGGCCTCTACGAGCAGTACGTC.

The chain links TRBV12-3 or TRBV12-4 to TRBJ1-5; D remains ambiguous. The CDR3 length is 14 residues. The V and J ends lost 3 bases and 4 bases respectively, with 10 bases between them. The CDR3 sequence is CASSFDWGNQPQHF. CDR3 in DNA: TGTGCCAGCAGTTTTGATTGGGGTAATCAGCCCCAGCATTTT.

The chain uses TRBV20-1 and TRBJ2-1; unclear D gene. This CDR3 region has 12 residues. Trimming shortened V by 0 bases and J by 9 bases, and 9 bases separated the two germline ends. The V gene's germline CDR1 is DFQATT and CDR2 SNEGSKA (reference sequence). CDR3 coding DNA: TGCAGTGCTAGAGATGGAGTTGGTGAGCAGTTCTTC. Amino acids: CSARDGVGEQFF.